What follows are 4 T cell receptor beta chains derived from one specimen sequenced in a study of T cell repertoires in cytomegalovirus infection. TCRdb re-derived calls from the reads in MiXCR, one entry per CDR3 protein. The table lists around 230,000 distinct CDR3 sequences, approximately 38% of them singletons, with over 45% in the top ten. These TCRs are of unknown antigen specificity. The sequencing here drew on CD8+ T cells from cultured PBMCs, taken from culture after CMV antigen stimulation. The receptors here all came from a human donor in good health (CMV status not recorded). Some clones in this sample may be carry-over from other donors' samples.

The J gene is TRBJ2-1, the V gene TRBV12-3 or TRBV12-4, with 11 bases lining up with TRBD2. V was pared by 5 bases and J by 4 bases, with 10 bases of the junction left unmatched. This CDR3 region has 17 residues. The CDR3 DNA reads as TGTGCCAGCAGTGCCCCGGGACTAGCGGACCGGTACAATGAGCAGTTCTTC. Encoded protein: CASSAPGLADRYNEQFF.

This clonotype showed up just a few times. The J gene is TRBJ2-7, the V gene TRBV29-1; no reliable D call. V gave up 4 bases and J gave up 6 bases, with 13 bases separating them. CDR1 and CDR2 (germline): SQVTM, ANQGSEA. CDR3 size: 12 residues. CDR3 coding DNA: TGCAGCGTTGTAGGGCTTGAATCCGAGCAGTACTTC. This sequence encodes CSVVGLESEQYF.

The chain joins TRBV27 to TRBJ1-5; 7 nucleotides agree with TRBD1. This CDR3 is built from 19 residues. CDR1 and CDR2 from the germline V gene are MNHEY and SMNVEV (reference sequence). The junction had 21 bases not matched to a gene; V was cut back by 5 bases and J by 5 bases. CDR3 residues: CASSLLRTGSGQSHQPQHF. As DNA, the CDR3 is TGTGCCAGCAGTCTATTACGGACAGGTTCTGGACAGTCACATCAGCCCCAGCATTTT.

V and J are TRBV7-6 and TRBJ2-2; no firm D call. The CDR3 has 13 amino acids. Trimming pared 0 bases from V and 9 bases from J, leaving 8 bases between. Germline CDR1 reads SGHVS; CDR2 reads FNYEAQ. The CDR3 nucleotides read TGTGCCAGCAGCTTAGCCTTGAACCGGGAGCTGTTTTTT. Its protein is CASSLALNRELFF.